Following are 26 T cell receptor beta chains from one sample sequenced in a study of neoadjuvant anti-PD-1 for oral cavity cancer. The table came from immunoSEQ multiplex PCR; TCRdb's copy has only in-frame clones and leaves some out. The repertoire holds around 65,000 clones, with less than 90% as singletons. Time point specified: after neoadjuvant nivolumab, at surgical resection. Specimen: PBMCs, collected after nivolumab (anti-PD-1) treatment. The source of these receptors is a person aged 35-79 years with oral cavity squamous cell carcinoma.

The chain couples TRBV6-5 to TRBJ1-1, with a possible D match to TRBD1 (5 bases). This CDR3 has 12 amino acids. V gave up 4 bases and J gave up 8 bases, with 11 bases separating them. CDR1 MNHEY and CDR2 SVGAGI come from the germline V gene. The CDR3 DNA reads TGTGCCAGCAGTTCCGGGGGGGAGGAAGCTTTCTTT. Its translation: CASSSGGEEAFF.

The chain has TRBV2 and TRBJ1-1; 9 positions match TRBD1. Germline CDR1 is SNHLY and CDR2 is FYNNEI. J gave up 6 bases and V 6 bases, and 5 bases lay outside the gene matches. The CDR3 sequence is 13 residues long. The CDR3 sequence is CASRLDRGSEAFF. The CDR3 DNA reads TGTGCCAGCAGACTCGACAGGGGGTCTGAAGCTTTCTTT.

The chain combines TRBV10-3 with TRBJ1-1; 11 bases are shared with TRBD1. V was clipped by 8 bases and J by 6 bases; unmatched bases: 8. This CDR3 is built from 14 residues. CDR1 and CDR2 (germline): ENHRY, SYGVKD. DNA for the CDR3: TGTGCCATCGGGACAGGGGGAGGGACCCCTGAAGCTTTCTTT. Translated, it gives CAIGTGGGTPEAFF.

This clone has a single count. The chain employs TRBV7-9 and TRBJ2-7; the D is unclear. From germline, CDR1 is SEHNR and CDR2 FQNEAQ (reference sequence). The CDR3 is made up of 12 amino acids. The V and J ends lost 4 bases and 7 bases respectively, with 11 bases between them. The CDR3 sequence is CASSSFGLEQYF. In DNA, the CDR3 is TGTGCCAGCAGCTCCTTCGGTCTTGAGCAGTACTTC.

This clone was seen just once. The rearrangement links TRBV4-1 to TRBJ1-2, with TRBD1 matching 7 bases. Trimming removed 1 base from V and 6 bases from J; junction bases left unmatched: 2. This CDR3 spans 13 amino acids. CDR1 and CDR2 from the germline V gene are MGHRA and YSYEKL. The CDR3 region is CASSQARGDGYTF. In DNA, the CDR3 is TGCGCCAGCAGCCAAGCCAGGGGGGATGGCTACACCTTC.

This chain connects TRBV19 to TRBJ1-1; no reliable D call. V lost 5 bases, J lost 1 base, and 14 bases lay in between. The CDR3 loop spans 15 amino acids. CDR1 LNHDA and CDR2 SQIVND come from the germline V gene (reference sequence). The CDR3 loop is CASSAHHRKNTEAFF. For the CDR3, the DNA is TGTGCCAGTAGTGCCCATCATAGGAAGAACACTGAAGCTTTCTTT.

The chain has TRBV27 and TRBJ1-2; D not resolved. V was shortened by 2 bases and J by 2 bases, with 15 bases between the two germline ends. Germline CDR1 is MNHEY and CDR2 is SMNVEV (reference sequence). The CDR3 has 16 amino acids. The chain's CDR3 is CASSLGPRAFNYGYTF. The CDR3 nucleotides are TGTGCCAGCAGTTTAGGGCCACGAGCTTTCAACTATGGCTACACCTTC.

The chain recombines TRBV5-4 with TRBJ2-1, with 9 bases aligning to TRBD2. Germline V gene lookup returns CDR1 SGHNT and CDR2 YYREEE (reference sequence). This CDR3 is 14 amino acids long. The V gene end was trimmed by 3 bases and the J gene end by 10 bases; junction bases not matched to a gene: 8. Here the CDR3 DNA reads TGTGCCAGCAGCTCCGGGACTAGCCGCGGCGAGCAGTTCTTC. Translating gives CASSSGTSRGEQFF.

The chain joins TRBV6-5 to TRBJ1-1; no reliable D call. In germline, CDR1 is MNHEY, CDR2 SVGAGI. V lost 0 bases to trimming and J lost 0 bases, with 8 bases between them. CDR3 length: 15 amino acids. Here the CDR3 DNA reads TGTGCCAGCAGTTACTCGTCAGTTTTGAACACTGAAGCTTTCTTT. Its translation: CASSYSSVLNTEAFF.

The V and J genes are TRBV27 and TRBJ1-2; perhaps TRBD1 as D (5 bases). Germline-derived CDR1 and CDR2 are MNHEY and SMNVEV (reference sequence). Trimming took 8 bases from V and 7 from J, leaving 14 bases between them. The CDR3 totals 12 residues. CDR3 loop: CASSTPGSGYTF. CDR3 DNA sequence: TGTGCCAGCTCTACCCCAGGGTCTGGCTACACCTTC.

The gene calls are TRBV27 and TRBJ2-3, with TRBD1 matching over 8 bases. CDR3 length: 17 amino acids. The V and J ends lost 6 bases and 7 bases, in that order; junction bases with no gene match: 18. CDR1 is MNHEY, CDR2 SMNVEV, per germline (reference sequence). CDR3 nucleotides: TGTGCCAGCAGCCCGAAACAGGGGGTAGTCGGCCACAATACGCAGTATTTT. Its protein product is CASSPKQGVVGHNTQYF.

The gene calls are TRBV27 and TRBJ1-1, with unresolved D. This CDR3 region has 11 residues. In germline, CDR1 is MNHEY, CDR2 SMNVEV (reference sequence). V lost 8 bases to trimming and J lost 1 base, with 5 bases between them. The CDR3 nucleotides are TGTGCCAGCGGGGAGAACACTGAAGCTTTCTTT. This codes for CASGENTEAFF.

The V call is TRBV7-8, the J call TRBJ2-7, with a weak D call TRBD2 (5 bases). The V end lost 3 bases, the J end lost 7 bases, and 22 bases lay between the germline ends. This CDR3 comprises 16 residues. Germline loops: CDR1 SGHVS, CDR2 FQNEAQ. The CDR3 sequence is CASSFEYGPAPGEQYF. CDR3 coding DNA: TGTGCCAGCAGCTTTGAGTACGGGCCGGCCCCGGGGGAGCAGTACTTC.

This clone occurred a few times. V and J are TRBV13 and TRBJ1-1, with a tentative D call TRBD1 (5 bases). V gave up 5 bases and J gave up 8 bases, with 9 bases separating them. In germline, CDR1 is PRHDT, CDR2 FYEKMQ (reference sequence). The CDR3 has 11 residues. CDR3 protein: CASSRWGEAFF. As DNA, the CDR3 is TGTGCCAGCAGCCGCTGGGGGGAAGCTTTCTTT.

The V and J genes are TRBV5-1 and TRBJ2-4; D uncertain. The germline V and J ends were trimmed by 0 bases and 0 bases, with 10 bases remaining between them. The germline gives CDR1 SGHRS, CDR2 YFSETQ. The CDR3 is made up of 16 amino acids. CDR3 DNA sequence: TGCGCCAGCAGCTTGGGACGTACTCTAGCCAAAAACATTCAGTACTTC. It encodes CASSLGRTLAKNIQYF.

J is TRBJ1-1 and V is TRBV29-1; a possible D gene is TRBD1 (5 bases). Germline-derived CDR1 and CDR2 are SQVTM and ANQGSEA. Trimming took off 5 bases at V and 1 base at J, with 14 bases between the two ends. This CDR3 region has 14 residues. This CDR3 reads CSVLRGEGNTEAFF. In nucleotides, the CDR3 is TGCAGCGTTTTAAGGGGCGAGGGGAACACTGAAGCTTTCTTT. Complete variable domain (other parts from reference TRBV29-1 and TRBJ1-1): SAVISQKPSRDICQRGTSLTIQCQVDSQVTMMFWYRQQPGQSLTLIATANQGSEATYESGFVIDKFPISRPNLTFSTLTVSNMSPEDSSIYLCSVLRGEGNTEAFFGQGTRLTVV.

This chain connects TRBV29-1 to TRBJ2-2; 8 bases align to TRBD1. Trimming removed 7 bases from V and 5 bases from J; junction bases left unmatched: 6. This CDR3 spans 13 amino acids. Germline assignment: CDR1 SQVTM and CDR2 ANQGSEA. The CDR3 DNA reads TGCAGCGCCGACAGGGGACGGACCGGGGAGCTGTTTTTT. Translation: CSADRGRTGELFF.

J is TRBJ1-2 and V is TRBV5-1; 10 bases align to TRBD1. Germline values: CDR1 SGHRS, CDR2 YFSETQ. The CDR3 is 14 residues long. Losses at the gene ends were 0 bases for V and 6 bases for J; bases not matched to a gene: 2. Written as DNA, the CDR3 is TGCGCCAGCAGCTTGGGGGGACAGGGGAATGGCTACACCTTC. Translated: CASSLGGQGNGYTF.

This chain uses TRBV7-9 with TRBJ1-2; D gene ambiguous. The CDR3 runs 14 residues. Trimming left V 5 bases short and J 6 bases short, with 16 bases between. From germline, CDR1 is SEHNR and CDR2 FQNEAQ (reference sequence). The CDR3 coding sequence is TGTGCCAGCAGCCCGTTCACAGCTTTGAATGGCTACACCTTC. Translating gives CASSPFTALNGYTF.

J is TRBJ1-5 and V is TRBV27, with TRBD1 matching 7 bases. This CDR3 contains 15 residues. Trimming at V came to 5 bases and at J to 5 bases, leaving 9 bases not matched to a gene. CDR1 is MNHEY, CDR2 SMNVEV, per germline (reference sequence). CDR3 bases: TGTGCCAGCAGTCCCCGACAGGGCCGGCATCAGCCCCAGCATTTT. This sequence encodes CASSPRQGRHQPQHF.

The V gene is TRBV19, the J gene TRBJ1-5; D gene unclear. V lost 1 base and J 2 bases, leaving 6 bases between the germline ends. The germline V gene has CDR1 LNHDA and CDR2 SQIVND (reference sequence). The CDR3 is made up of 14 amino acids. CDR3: CASSIAGGNQPQHF. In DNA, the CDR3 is TGTGCCAGTAGTATAGCTGGGGGCAATCAGCCCCAGCATTTT.

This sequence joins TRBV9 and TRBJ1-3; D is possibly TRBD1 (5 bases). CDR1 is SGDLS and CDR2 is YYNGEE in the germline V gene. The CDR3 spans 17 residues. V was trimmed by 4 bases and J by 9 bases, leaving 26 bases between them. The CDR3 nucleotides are TGTGCCAGCAGCCTCGACCTGGGGGGGACCCAGGCGGGCACCATATATTTT. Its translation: CASSLDLGGTQAGTIYF.

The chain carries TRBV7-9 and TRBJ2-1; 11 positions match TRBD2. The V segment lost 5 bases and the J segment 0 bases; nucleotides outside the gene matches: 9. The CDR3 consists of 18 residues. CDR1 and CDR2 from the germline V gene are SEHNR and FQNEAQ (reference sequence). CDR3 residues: CASSQPTTSGVSYNEQFF. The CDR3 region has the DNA TGTGCCAGCAGCCAACCGACGACTAGCGGGGTCTCCTACAATGAGCAGTTCTTC.

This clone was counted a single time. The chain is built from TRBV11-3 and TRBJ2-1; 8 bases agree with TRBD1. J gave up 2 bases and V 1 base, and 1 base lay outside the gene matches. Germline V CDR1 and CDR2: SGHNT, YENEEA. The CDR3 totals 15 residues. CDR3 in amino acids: CASSLAGGPYNEQFF. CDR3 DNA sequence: TGTGCCAGCAGCTTAGCAGGGGGCCCCTACAATGAGCAGTTCTTC.

The CDR3 spells CASSLMAGTDTQYF. The DNA for the CDR3 is TGTGCCAGCAGCTTAATGGCGGGCACAGATACGCAGTATTTT. J is TRBJ2-3 and V is TRBV7-3; no clear D gene. There are 14 residues in the CDR3. Germline CDR1 reads SGHTA; CDR2 reads FQGTGA. V dropped 1 base and J dropped 1 base, with 6 bases sitting between them.

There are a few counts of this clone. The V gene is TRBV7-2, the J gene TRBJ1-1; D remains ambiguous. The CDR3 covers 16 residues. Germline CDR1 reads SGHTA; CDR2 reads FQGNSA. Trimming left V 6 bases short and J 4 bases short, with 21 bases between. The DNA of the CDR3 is TGTGCCAGCAGTTGGTTGGGGATGAGGCGGGGCACTGAAGCTTTCTTT. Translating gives CASSWLGMRRGTEAFF.